This T cell receptor beta chain was identified during a study of shared clonotypes between healthy human individuals. Study-level findings and limits: Genetic and exposure-history diversity was limited by the few donors.

Produced via immunoSEQ multiplex PCR; TCRdb's table is partial and in-frame only. The data hold 450,000 to 600,000 clones, with 65% to 80% observed a single time. CDR3 length: 14 residues. The V and J ends lost 2 bases and 6 bases respectively, with 8 bases between them. Germline lookup yields CDR1 MNHEY and CDR2 SMNVEV (reference sequence). The donors, healthy adults who were HIV-negative, had experienced no recent acute infections or vaccinations. All donors were Caucasian adults living in Nashville, Tennessee. The unsorted samples had 80 million to 95 million PBMCs used for genomic DNA. Comments on this clone: Antigen unknown.

The source material was PBMCs. The clonotype was recovered from a woman aged 40 to 50 in good health. Some clones in this sample may be carry-over from other donors' samples. The genes are TRBV27 and TRBJ1-6, with TRBD1 as a possible D gene (6 bases). CDR3 DNA: TGTGCCAGCAGTTTAACAGGGATTAATTCACCCCTCCACTTT. This translates into CASSLTGINSPLHF.